These 25 T cell receptor beta chains share one sample of origin, sequenced in a study of blood T cell repertoires in COVID-19. TCRdb's copy holds only in-frame clones and misses some; the assay was immunoSEQ multiplex PCR. The repertoire consists of a few hundred thousand clones, with about 90% occurring once and the leading ten covering 1.5% to 2%. Material for sequencing was peripheral blood. These TCRs come from a man in his forties with active or convalescent COVID-19.

In its sample, this clone was seen once. V and J are TRBV6-5 and TRBJ2-7; D might be TRBD2 (7 bases). Per germline, CDR1 MNHEY and CDR2 SVGAGI. CDR3 size: 15 residues. The ends were cut back, 5 bases at V and 2 bases at J, with 16 bases in the middle. This CDR3 is CASSPGGGTPYEQYF. The CDR3 DNA reads as TGTGCCAGCAGTCCGGGGGGCGGGACCCCCTACGAGCAGTACTTC.

This chain links TRBV12-3 or TRBV12-4 with TRBJ2-7, with 9 bases matching TRBD2. This CDR3 is 13 amino acids long. J lost 4 bases, V lost 6 bases, and 4 bases had no gene match. The chain's CDR3 is CASSLSGSYEQYF. The CDR3 bases are TGTGCCAGCAGCCTTAGCGGGAGTTACGAGCAGTACTTC.

The V gene is TRBV27, the J gene TRBJ2-7; 7 bases are a match to TRBD1. The CDR3 is made up of 15 amino acids. The V gene end was trimmed by 3 bases and the J gene end by 0 bases; junction bases not matched to a gene: 5. CDR1 is MNHEY and CDR2 is SMNVEV in the germline V gene (reference sequence). CDR3 protein: CASSFTRDSSYEQYF. In nucleotides, the CDR3 is TGTGCCAGCAGTTTCACCCGGGACAGCTCCTACGAGCAGTACTTC.

V and J are TRBV7-8 and TRBJ1-2; possibly TRBD1 for D (5 bases). In germline, CDR1 is SGHVS, CDR2 FQNEAQ. The CDR3 extends over 15 amino acids. V shed 5 bases and J shed 8 bases, with 21 bases lying between them. CDR3 coding DNA: TGTGCCAGCAGCCTTTTGGGAGGGGACCCACGAGGCTACACCTTC. As protein: CASSLLGGDPRGYTF.

The chain is built from TRBV27 and TRBJ1-2; TRBD1 matches at 10 bases. Germline V gene sequence: CDR1 MNHEY, CDR2 SMNVEV (reference sequence). The CDR3 is 14 residues long. Trimming cost V 5 bases and J 4 bases; bases outside gene matches: 4. CDR3 nucleotide sequence: TGTGCCAGCAGTCGACAGGGGGCTGGCTATGGCTACACCTTC. Protein product: CASSRQGAGYGYTF.

This chain uses TRBV28 with TRBJ1-1, with no clear D. V lost 5 bases to trimming and J lost 8 bases, with 9 bases between them. Germline V CDR1 and CDR2: MDHEN, SYDVKM. The CDR3 consists of 11 residues. CDR3 nucleotide sequence: TGTGCCAGCAGTCTCCACAGAGAAGCTTTCTTT. Its protein product is CASSLHREAFF.

J is TRBJ2-7 and V is TRBV3-1 (or the pseudogene TRBV3-2); 7 nucleotides match TRBD2. The V gene end was trimmed by 2 bases and the J gene end by 6 bases; junction bases not matched to a gene: 10. CDR3 length: 15 amino acids. The germline gives CDR1 LGHDT, CDR2 YNNKEL (reference sequence). The CDR3 DNA is TGTGCCAGCAGCCAAAACGGCGGGAGAGAGGGCGAGCAGTACTTC. Amino acids: CASSQNGGREGEQYF.

CDR3 in amino acids: CASSLEGDSPLHF. The CDR3 DNA sequence: TGTGCCAGCAGCCTCGAAGGAGATTCACCCCTCCACTTT. The gene calls are TRBV7-9 and TRBJ1-6; D gene uncertain. CDR1 and CDR2 from the germline V gene are SEHNR and FQNEAQ (reference sequence). V shed 5 bases and J shed 8 bases, with 10 bases lying between them. This CDR3 is built from 13 residues. The whole variable domain, filled in from reference TRBV7-9 and TRBJ1-6, reads DTGVSQNPRHKITKRGQNVTFRCDPISEHNRLYWYRQTLGQGPEFLTYFQNEAQLEKSRLLSDRFSAERPKGSFSTLEIQRTEQGDSAMYLCASSLEGDSPLHFGNGTRLTVT.

The V call is TRBV6-5, the J call TRBJ2-1, with 10 bases identical to TRBD2. This CDR3 region has 15 residues. V trimming: 6 bases; J trimming: 6 bases; junction bases outside the gene matches: 8. Germline loops: CDR1 MNHEY, CDR2 SVGAGI. The CDR3 is CASSASGRNSNEQFF. In DNA form, the CDR3 reads TGTGCCAGCAGCGCTAGCGGGAGAAACTCCAATGAGCAGTTCTTC.

This rearrangement joins TRBV6-6 to TRBJ2-5, with D perhaps TRBD2 (7 bases). Deletions cut 5 bases from V and 5 bases from J, with 21 bases between. There are 16 residues in the CDR3. Germline CDR1 reads MNHNY; CDR2 reads SVGAGI (reference sequence). CDR3 region: CASSRGTRGAEETQYF. CDR3 sequence (DNA): TGTGCCAGCAGTAGGGGAACTCGGGGGGCTGAGGAGACCCAGTACTTC.

This clone was counted once. The chain has TRBV3-1 (or the pseudogene TRBV3-2) and TRBJ2-1; TRBD2 might be the D (6 bases). Germline lookup yields CDR1 LGHDT and CDR2 YNNKEL (reference sequence). With 3 bases removed from V and 9 bases from J, the gap between germline ends came to 6 bases. There are 11 residues in the CDR3. The CDR3 region is CASSHGGEQFF. The DNA for the CDR3 is TGTGCCAGCAGCCACGGGGGTGAGCAGTTCTTC.

V gene TRBV4-2 combines with J gene TRBJ1-2, with 7 bases fitting TRBD1. The CDR3 extends over 14 amino acids. Germline CDR1 reads LGHNA; CDR2 reads YNFKEQ. With V trimmed by 1 base and J by 7 bases, 6 bases remained unmatched. The CDR3 sequence: CASSQAVTGIGYTF. CDR3 sequence (DNA): TGTGCCAGCAGCCAAGCCGTGACAGGGATTGGCTACACCTTC.

The sample holds a few counts of this clone. The chain links TRBV7-9 to TRBJ1-3, with D possibly TRBD1 on 6 matching bases. The germline CDR1 and CDR2 sequences are SEHNR and FQNEAQ (reference sequence). The CDR3 runs 15 residues. With 1 base removed from V and 4 bases from J, the gap between germline ends came to 11 bases. CDR3 sequence reads: CASSLVQGQGNTIYF. The CDR3 nucleotides read TGTGCCAGCAGCTTAGTCCAGGGGCAAGGAAACACCATATATTTT. The full variable domain, in which reference TRBV7-9 and TRBJ1-3 provide the parts outside the CDR3, is DTGVSQNPRHKITKRGQNVTFRCDPISEHNRLYWYRQTLGQGPEFLTYFQNEAQLEKSRLLSDRFSAERPKGSFSTLEIQRTEQGDSAMYLCASSLVQGQGNTIYFGEGSWLTVV.

V and J are TRBV19 and TRBJ2-7; D is unresolved. From germline, CDR1 is LNHDA and CDR2 SQIVND (reference sequence). The CDR3 has 12 residues. V was pared by 1 base and J by 4 bases, with 5 bases between. CDR3 coding DNA: TGTGCCAGTAGTATAGCGGGTTACGAGCAGTACTTC. Translated: CASSIAGYEQYF.

The chain uses TRBV28 and TRBJ1-1, with D perhaps TRBD1 (5 bases). Germline lookup yields CDR1 MDHEN and CDR2 SYDVKM. The V end was cut by 3 bases, the J end by 5 bases, with 7 bases between. The CDR3 extends over 12 amino acids. The CDR3 nucleotides read TGTGCCAGCAGTTTTAAGGGGACTGAAGCTTTCTTT. Its translation: CASSFKGTEAFF.

This sequence joins TRBV7-9 and TRBJ1-3, with a weak D call TRBD1 (5 bases). Germline V gives CDR1 SEHNR, CDR2 FQNEAQ (reference sequence). The CDR3 has 17 residues. Trimming pared 3 bases from V and 0 bases from J, leaving 15 bases between. CDR3 amino acids: CASSFGTGDYSGNTIYF. The CDR3 coding sequence is TGTGCCAGCAGCTTTGGGACGGGGGATTACTCTGGAAACACCATATATTTT.

V and J are TRBV27 and TRBJ2-7, with a weak D call TRBD1 (6 bases). The germline V gene encodes CDR1 MNHEY and CDR2 SMNVEV (reference sequence). The CDR3 extends over 18 amino acids. V was shortened by 6 bases and J by 2 bases, with 26 bases between the two germline ends. The CDR3: CASRMLSRTQGRAYEQYF. The CDR3, as DNA: TGTGCCAGCAGGATGTTGTCGCGTACACAGGGAAGGGCCTACGAGCAGTACTTC.

V is TRBV5-1 and J is TRBJ2-2, with a weak D call TRBD1 (5 bases). With 5 bases removed from V and 5 bases from J, the gap between germline ends came to 13 bases. The CDR3 length is 14 residues. Germline-derived CDR1 and CDR2 are SGHRS and YFSETQ. The CDR3 DNA reads as TGCGCCAGCAGTCGGACACAGCCAACCGGGGAGCTGTTTTTT. As protein: CASSRTQPTGELFF.

For the CDR3, the DNA is TGCAGCGAAGGGGACAGCTACACAGATACGCAGTATTTT. Encoded protein: CSEGDSYTDTQYF. The rearrangement joins TRBV29-1 to TRBJ2-3, with 7 bases fitting TRBD1. The germline V gene has CDR1 SQVTM and CDR2 ANQGSEA. V was pared by 7 bases and J by 2 bases, with 6 bases of the junction left unmatched. There are 13 residues in the CDR3.

The genes are TRBV28 and TRBJ2-7; 11 bases are shared with TRBD2. Germline lookup yields CDR1 MDHEN and CDR2 SYDVKM. The CDR3 length is 15 residues. Trimming took 3 bases from V and 3 from J; bases not matched to a gene: 4. CDR3 loop: CASSFLAGGYYEQYF. As DNA, the CDR3 is TGTGCCAGCAGTTTCCTAGCGGGAGGTTACTACGAGCAGTACTTC.

The rearrangement joins TRBV6-5 to TRBJ2-7, with D possibly being TRBD2 (6 bases). This CDR3 comprises 13 residues. Germline V gives CDR1 MNHEY, CDR2 SVGAGI. V was trimmed by 7 bases and J by 2 bases, leaving 12 bases between them. For the CDR3, the DNA is TGTGCCAGCACGCGGGAAGCAACCTACGAGCAGTACTTC. It is translated as CASTREATYEQYF.

The CDR3 loop reads CASSQVLNTEAFF. For the CDR3, the DNA is TGTGCCAGCAGCCAAGTGCTAAACACTGAAGCTTTCTTT. The chain links TRBV3-1 (or the pseudogene TRBV3-2) to TRBJ1-1; D ambiguous. The CDR3 sequence is 13 residues long. From germline, CDR1 is LGHDT and CDR2 YNNKEL (reference sequence). V was shortened by 1 base and J by 2 bases, with 5 bases between the two germline ends.

The chain links TRBV6-1 to TRBJ1-1; D gene unclear. V was clipped by 3 bases and J by 0 bases, with 14 bases between them. The CDR3 is 16 amino acids. Germline lookup yields CDR1 MNHNS and CDR2 SASEGT. The CDR3 spells CASSERPGFMNTEAFF. The CDR3 region has the DNA TGTGCCAGCAGTGAGAGGCCCGGGTTTATGAACACTGAAGCTTTCTTT.

This chain connects TRBV27 to TRBJ1-4; the D gene is possibly TRBD1 (5 bases). This CDR3 is built from 12 residues. Trimming removed 5 bases at V and 9 bases at J, with 10 bases between. Germline V lookup: CDR1 MNHEY, CDR2 SMNVEV (reference sequence). CDR3 region: CASSLRGKKLFF. CDR3 DNA sequence: TGTGCCAGCAGTCTTCGGGGGAAAAAACTGTTTTTT.

This clone has just one count. This chain links TRBV2 with TRBJ1-6; D is unresolved. V lost 1 base and J 9 bases, leaving 7 bases between the germline ends. Germline assignment: CDR1 SNHLY and CDR2 FYNNEI. This CDR3 spans 13 amino acids. Written as DNA, the CDR3 is TGTGCCAGCAGTGAAGAGCGGGCTTCACCCCTCCACTTT. It translates to CASSEERASPLHF.